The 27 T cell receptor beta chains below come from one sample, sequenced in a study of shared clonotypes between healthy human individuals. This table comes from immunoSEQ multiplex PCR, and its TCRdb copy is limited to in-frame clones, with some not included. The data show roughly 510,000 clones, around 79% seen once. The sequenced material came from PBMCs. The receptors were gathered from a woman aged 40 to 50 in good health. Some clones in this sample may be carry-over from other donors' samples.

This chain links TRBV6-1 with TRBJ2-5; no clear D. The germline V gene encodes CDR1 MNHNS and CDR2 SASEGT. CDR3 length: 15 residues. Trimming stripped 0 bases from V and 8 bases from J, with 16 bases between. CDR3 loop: CASSEAPSPAGTQYF. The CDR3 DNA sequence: TGTGCCAGCAGTGAAGCCCCTTCCCCGGCCGGAACCCAGTACTTC.

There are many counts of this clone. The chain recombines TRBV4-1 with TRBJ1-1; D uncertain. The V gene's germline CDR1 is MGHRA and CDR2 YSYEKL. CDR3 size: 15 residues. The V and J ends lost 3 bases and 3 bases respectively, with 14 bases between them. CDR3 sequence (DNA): TGCGCCAGCAGCCAGGGCTCGGGTGGGTACACTGAAGCTTTCTTT. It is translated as CASSQGSGGYTEAFF.

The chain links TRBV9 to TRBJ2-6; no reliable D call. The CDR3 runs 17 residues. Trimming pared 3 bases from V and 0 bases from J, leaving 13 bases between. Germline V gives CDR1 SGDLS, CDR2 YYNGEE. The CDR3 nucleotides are TGTGCCAGCAGCGCTCGGACGAAGGACTCTGGGGCCAACGTCCTGACTTTC. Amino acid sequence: CASSARTKDSGANVLTF.

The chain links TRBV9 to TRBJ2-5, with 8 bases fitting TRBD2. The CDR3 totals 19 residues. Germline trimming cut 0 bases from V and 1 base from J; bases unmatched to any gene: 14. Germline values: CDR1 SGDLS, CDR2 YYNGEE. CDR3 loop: CASSVATGPAGGPQETQYF. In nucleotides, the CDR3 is TGTGCCAGCAGCGTAGCGACCGGGCCGGCGGGGGGTCCCCAAGAGACCCAGTACTTC.

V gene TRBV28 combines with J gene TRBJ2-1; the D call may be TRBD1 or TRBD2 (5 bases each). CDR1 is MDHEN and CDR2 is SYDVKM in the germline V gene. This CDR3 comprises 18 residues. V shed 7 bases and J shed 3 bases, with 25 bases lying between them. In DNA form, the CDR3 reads TGTGCCAGCATTCCGCCCCCGGGGCGGCAACTCCTCTACAATGAGCAGTTCTTC. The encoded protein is CASIPPPGRQLLYNEQFF.

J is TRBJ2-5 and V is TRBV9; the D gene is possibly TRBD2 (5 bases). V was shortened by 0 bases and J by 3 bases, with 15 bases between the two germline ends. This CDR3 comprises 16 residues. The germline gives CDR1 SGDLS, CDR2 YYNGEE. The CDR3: CASSVGPGDQEETQYF. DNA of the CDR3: TGTGCCAGCAGCGTAGGCCCCGGGGATCAAGAAGAGACCCAGTACTTC.

CDR3: CAWDLSYNEQFF. The CDR3 coding sequence is TGTGCCTGGGACCTTTCCTACAATGAGCAGTTCTTC. The chain uses TRBV30 and TRBJ2-1, with D unclear. There are 12 residues in the CDR3. Looked up from germline, CDR1 is GTSNPN and CDR2 is SVGIG (reference sequence). Trimming removed 5 bases from V and 1 base from J, with 6 bases in between.

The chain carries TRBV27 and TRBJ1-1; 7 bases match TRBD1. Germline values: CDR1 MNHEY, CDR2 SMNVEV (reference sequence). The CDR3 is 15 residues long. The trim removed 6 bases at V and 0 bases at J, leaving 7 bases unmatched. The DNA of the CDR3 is TGTGCCAGCAGGGAACAGGGGCACTTGAACACTGAAGCTTTCTTT. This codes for CASREQGHLNTEAFF.

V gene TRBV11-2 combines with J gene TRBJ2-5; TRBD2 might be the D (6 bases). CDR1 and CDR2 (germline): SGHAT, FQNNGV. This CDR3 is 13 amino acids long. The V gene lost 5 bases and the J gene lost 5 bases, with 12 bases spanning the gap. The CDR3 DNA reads TGTGCCAGCAGCGCCGGGGGTGGGGAGACCCAGTACTTC. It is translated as CASSAGGGETQYF. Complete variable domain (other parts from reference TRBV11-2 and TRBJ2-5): EAGVAQSPRYKIIEKRQSVAFWCNPISGHATLYWYQQILGQGPKLLIQFQNNGVVDDSQLPKDRFSAERLKGVDSTLKIQPAKLEDSAVYLCASSAGGGETQYFGPGTRLLVL.

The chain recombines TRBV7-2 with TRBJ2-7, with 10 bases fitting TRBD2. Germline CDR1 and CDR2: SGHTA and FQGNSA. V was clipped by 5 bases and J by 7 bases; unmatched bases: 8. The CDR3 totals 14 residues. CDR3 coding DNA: TGTGCCAGCAGCCCGACTAGCGGGCGGGATGAGCAGTACTTC. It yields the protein CASSPTSGRDEQYF. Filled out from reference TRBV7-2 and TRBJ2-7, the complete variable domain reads GAGVSQSPSNKVTEKGKDVELRCDPISGHTALYWYRQSLGQGLEFLIYFQGNSAPDKSGLPSDRFSAERTGGSVSTLTIQRTQQEDSAVYLCASSPTSGRDEQYFGPGTRLTVT.

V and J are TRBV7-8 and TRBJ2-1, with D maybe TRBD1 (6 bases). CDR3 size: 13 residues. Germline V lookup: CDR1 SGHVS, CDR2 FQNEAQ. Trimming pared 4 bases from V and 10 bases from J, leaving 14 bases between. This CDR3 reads CASSYETGYEQFF. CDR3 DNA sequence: TGTGCCAGCAGCTACGAGACAGGTTACGAGCAGTTCTTC.

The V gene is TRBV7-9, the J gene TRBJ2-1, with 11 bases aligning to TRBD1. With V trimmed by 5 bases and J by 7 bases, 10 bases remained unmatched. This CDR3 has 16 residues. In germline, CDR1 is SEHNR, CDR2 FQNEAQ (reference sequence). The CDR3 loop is CASSPPRDRGKNEQFF. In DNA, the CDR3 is TGTGCCAGCAGCCCCCCTAGGGACAGGGGGAAAAATGAGCAGTTCTTC.

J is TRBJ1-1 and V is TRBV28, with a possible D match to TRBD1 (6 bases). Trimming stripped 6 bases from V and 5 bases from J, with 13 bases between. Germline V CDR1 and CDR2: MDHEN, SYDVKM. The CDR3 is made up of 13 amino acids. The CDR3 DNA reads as TGTGCCAGCAGACGGGGGGGCGGAACTGAAGCTTTCTTT. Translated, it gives CASRRGGGTEAFF.

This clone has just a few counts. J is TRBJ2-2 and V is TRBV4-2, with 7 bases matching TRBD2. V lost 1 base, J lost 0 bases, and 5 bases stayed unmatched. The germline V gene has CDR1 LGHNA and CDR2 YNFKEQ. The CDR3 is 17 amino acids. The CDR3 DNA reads TGTGCCAGCAGCCAAGGGGAGCGGGAAACGAACACCGGGGAGCTGTTTTTT. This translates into CASSQGERETNTGELFF.

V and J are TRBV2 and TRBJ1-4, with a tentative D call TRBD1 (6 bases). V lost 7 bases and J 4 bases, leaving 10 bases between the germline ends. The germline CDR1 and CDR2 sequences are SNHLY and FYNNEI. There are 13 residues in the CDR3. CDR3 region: CASTGQYNEKLFF. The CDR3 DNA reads TGTGCCAGCACCGGACAGTATAATGAAAAACTGTTTTTT.

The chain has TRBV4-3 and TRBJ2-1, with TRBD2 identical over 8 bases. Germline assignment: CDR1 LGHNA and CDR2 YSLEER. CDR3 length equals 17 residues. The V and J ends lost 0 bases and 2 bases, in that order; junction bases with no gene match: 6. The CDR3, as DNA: TGCGCCAGCAGCCAAGATGCAGCGGGAGCTCCCTACAATGAGCAGTTCTTC. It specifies CASSQDAAGAPYNEQFF.

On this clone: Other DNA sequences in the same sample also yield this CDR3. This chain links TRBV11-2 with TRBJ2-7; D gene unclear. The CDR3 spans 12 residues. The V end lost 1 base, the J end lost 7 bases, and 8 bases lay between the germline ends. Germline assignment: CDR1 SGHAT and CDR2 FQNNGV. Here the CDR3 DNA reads TGTGCCAGCAGCTTAGGGGTTGGGGAGCAGTACTTC. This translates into CASSLGVGEQYF. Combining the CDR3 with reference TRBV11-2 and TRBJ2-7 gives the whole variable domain EAGVAQSPRYKIIEKRQSVAFWCNPISGHATLYWYQQILGQGPKLLIQFQNNGVVDDSQLPKDRFSAERLKGVDSTLKIQPAKLEDSAVYLCASSLGVGEQYFGPGTRLTVT.

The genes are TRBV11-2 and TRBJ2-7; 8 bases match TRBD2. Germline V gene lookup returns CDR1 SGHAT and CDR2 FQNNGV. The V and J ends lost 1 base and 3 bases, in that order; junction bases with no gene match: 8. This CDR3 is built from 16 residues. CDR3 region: CASSLASGLAGYEQYF. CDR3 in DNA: TGTGCCAGCAGCTTAGCGTCCGGACTAGCAGGCTACGAGCAGTACTTC. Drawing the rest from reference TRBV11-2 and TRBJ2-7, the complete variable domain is EAGVAQSPRYKIIEKRQSVAFWCNPISGHATLYWYQQILGQGPKLLIQFQNNGVVDDSQLPKDRFSAERLKGVDSTLKIQPAKLEDSAVYLCASSLASGLAGYEQYFGPGTRLTVT.

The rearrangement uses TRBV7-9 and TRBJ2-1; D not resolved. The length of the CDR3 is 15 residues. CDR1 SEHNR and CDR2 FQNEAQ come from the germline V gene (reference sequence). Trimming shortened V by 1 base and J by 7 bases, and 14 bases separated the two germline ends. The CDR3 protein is CASSLGPISHNEQFF. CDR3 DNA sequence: TGTGCCAGCAGCTTAGGGCCTATCTCCCATAATGAGCAGTTCTTC.

CDR3 sequence: CASSAVSGRQYNEQFF. The CDR3 nucleotides read TGTGCCAGCAGTGCCGTTAGCGGGAGACAATATAATGAGCAGTTCTTC. The V gene is TRBV6-4, the J gene TRBJ2-1, with TRBD2 identical over 9 bases. CDR1 is MRHNA and CDR2 is SNTAGT in the germline V gene. The CDR3 length is 16 residues. After removal of 4 bases from V and 7 bases from J, the junction contained 11 bases not matched to a gene.

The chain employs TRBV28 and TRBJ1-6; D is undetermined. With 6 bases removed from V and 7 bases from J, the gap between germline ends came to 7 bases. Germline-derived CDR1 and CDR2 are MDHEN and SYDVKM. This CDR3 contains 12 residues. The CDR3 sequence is CASRAPNSPLHF. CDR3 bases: TGTGCCAGCAGGGCCCCAAATTCACCCCTCCACTTT.

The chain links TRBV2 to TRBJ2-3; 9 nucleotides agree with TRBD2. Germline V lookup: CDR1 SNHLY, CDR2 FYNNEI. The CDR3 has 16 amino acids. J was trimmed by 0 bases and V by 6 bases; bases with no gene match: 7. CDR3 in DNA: TGTGCCAGCAGGGAGCGGGAGGCCCTGAGCACAGATACGCAGTATTTT. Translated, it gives CASREREALSTDTQYF.

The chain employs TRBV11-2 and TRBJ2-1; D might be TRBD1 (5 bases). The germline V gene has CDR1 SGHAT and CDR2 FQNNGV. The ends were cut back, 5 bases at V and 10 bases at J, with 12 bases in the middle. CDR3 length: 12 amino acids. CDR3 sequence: CASSGPGNEQFF. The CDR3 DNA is TGTGCCAGCAGCGGACCAGGGAACGAGCAGTTCTTC.

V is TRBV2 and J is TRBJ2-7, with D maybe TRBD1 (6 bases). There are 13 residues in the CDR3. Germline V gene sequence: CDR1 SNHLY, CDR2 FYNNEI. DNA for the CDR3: TGTGTCTCCGGGAAAGGGGGATCCTACGAGCAGTACTTC. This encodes CVSGKGGSYEQYF.

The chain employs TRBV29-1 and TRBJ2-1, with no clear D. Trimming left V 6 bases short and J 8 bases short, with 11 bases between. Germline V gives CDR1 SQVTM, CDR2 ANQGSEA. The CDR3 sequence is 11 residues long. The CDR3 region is CSVLQVHEQFF. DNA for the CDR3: TGCAGCGTATTGCAGGTCCATGAGCAGTTCTTC.

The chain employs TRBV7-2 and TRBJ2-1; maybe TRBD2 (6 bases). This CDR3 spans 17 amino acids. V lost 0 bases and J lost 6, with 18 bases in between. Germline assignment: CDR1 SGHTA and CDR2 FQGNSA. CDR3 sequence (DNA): TGTGCCAGCAGCTTAGCGAACCTATTGGGGGGTTTCAATGAGCAGTTCTTC. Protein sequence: CASSLANLLGGFNEQFF.

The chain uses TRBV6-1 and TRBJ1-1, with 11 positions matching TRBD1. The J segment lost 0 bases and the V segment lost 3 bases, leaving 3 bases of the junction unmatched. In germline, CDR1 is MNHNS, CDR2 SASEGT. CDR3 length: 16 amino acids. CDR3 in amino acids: CASSDRDRGVNTEAFF. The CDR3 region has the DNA TGTGCCAGCAGTGACCGGGACAGGGGGGTGAACACTGAAGCTTTCTTT.